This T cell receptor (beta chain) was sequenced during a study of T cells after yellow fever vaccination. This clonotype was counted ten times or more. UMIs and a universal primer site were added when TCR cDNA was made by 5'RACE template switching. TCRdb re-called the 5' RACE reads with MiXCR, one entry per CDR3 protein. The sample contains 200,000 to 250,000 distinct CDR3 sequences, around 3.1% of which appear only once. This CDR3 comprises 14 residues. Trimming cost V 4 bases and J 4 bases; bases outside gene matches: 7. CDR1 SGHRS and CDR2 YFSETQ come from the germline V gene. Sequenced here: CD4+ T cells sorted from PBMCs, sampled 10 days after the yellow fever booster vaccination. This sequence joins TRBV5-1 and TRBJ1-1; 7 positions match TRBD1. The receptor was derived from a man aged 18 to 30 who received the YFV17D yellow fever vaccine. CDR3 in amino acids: CASSIQGFSTEAFF. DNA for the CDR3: TGCGCCAGCAGCATACAGGGGTTCAGCACTGAAGCTTTCTTT.